These 24 T cell receptor beta chains share one sample of origin, sequenced in a study of response to subunit inactivated influenza vaccine. One entry per CDR3 protein results from TCRdb running MiXCR on the RT-PCR reads. This table has 650,000 to 850,000 distinct CDR3 sequences, 14% appearing once. The specimen comprised PBMCs from blood, sampled less than 15 days before vaccination. The receptor set was obtained from a man in his fifties who received an inactivated influenza vaccine.

The V call is TRBV10-3, the J call TRBJ2-7; D is perhaps TRBD2 (5 bases). The length of the CDR3 is 15 residues. Germline V gives CDR1 ENHRY, CDR2 SYGVKD. Deletions cut 2 bases from V and 6 bases from J, with 17 bases between. The CDR3, as DNA: TGTGCCATCAGTGAGGGGCTAGCTCCCCCCGCCGAGCAGTACTTC. Its translation is CAISEGLAPPAEQYF.

There are a few counts of this clonotype. The genes are TRBV14 and TRBJ2-7, with 7 bases lining up with TRBD1. The CDR3 covers 14 residues. The V segment lost 6 bases and the J segment 0 bases; nucleotides outside the gene matches: 5. Germline-derived CDR1 and CDR2 are SGHDN and FVKESK. The CDR3 DNA is TGTGCCAGCAGAAAGACAGGGAGCTCCTACGAGCAGTACTTC. Its translation is CASRKTGSSYEQYF.

This clonotype was counted a few times. The V gene is TRBV7-9, the J gene TRBJ2-2, with TRBD1 matching 8 bases. Germline lookup yields CDR1 SEHNR and CDR2 FQNEAQ (reference sequence). With V trimmed by 4 bases and J by 4 bases, 2 bases remained unmatched. This CDR3 has 14 residues. CDR3 nucleotide sequence: TGTGCCAGCAGCTCGGGACAGGCCACCGGGGAGCTGTTTTTT. It encodes CASSSGQATGELFF. Supplemented by reference TRBV7-9 and TRBJ2-2, the full variable domain reads DTGVSQNPRHKITKRGQNVTFRCDPISEHNRLYWYRQTLGQGPEFLTYFQNEAQLEKSRLLSDRFSAERPKGSFSTLEIQRTEQGDSAMYLCASSSGQATGELFFGEGSRLTVL.

V is TRBV12-3 or TRBV12-4 and J is TRBJ1-4; no reliable D call. V was clipped by 3 bases and J by 8 bases, with 13 bases between them. The CDR3 length is 14 residues. CDR3 DNA: TGTGCCAGCAGTTTGAGCCAGGCTGGGGAAAAACTGTTTTTT. Translating gives CASSLSQAGEKLFF.

The chain links TRBV5-8 to TRBJ1-2; no clear D gene. V was cut by 4 bases and J by 7 bases, with 14 bases left in between. The CDR3 has 13 residues. CDR1 and CDR2 from the germline V gene are SGHTS and YDEGEE. The CDR3 DNA reads TGTGCCAGCAGCAGAACGGGGTTCTTTGGCTACACCTTC. It specifies CASSRTGFFGYTF.

The chain is built from TRBV5-4 and TRBJ2-7, with 7 bases lining up with TRBD1. V was pared by 3 bases and J by 0 bases, with 6 bases of the junction left unmatched. Per the germline V gene, CDR1 is SGHNT and CDR2 is YYREEE (reference sequence). The CDR3 is 15 residues long. The CDR3 loop is CASSSKDRSSYEQYF. In DNA, the CDR3 is TGTGCCAGCAGCTCAAAGGACAGGAGCTCCTACGAGCAGTACTTC. The whole variable domain, filled in from reference TRBV5-4 and TRBJ2-7, reads ETGVTQSPTHLIKTRGQQVTLRCSSQSGHNTVSWYQQALGQGPQFIFQYYREEENGRGNFPPRFSGLQFPNYSSELNVNALELDDSALYLCASSSKDRSSYEQYFGPGTRLTVT.

A few counts support this clonotype. The chain has TRBV7-9 and TRBJ2-7, with 7 bases identical to TRBD1. The CDR3 has 15 residues. Germline-derived CDR1 and CDR2 are SEHNR and FQNEAQ (reference sequence). Trimming removed 4 bases from V and 2 bases from J; junction bases left unmatched: 8. CDR3 in amino acids: CASSSDRRMTYEQYF. CDR3 nucleotide sequence: TGTGCCAGCAGCTCGGACAGGCGGATGACCTACGAGCAGTACTTC.

CDR3 nucleotides: TGTGCCAGCAAGGACTATAGCTACAATGAGCAGTTCTTC. Its protein is CASKDYSYNEQFF. This chain links TRBV6-1 with TRBJ2-1, with D tentatively TRBD2 (6 bases). Trimming took 7 bases from V and 3 from J, leaving 10 bases between them. This CDR3 comprises 13 residues. Germline-derived CDR1 and CDR2 are MNHNS and SASEGT.

V is TRBV28 and J is TRBJ1-1; 7 bases agree with TRBD1. The CDR3 loop spans 15 amino acids. Trimming cost V 6 bases and J 1 base; bases outside gene matches: 8. Germline loops: CDR1 MDHEN, CDR2 SYDVKM. The CDR3, as DNA: TGTGCCAGCAGACGACAGGGATTCTGGAACACTGAAGCTTTCTTT. This gives the protein CASRRQGFWNTEAFF.

The sample holds many counts of this clonotype. The chain uses TRBV28 and TRBJ2-5; TRBD2 aligns across 8 bases. The CDR3 length is 12 residues. The V gene's germline CDR1 is MDHEN and CDR2 SYDVKM. V shed 10 bases and J 4 bases; nucleotides not matched to a gene: 5. The CDR3 reads CATAGGVETQYF. The CDR3 nucleotides read TGTGCCACCGCCGGGGGGGTAGAGACCCAGTACTTC.

This clonotype was picked up many times. This chain links TRBV28 with TRBJ1-1; tentatively, D is TRBD1 (6 bases). The CDR3 extends over 14 amino acids. Germline lookup yields CDR1 MDHEN and CDR2 SYDVKM. V gave up 10 bases and J gave up 4 bases, with 19 bases separating them. Written as DNA, the CDR3 is TGTGCCACCAGAGCGGTCGAGGGGGGCACTGAAGCTTTCTTT. The encoded protein is CATRAVEGGTEAFF.

The chain carries TRBV20-1 and TRBJ2-7; D is unclear. The germline V and J ends were trimmed by 4 bases and 4 bases, with 8 bases remaining between them. CDR1 and CDR2 from the germline V gene are DFQATT and SNEGSKA (reference sequence). The CDR3 is 11 amino acids. The CDR3 DNA reads as TGCAGTGCTACCGGAGAATACGAGCAGTACTTC. Amino acid sequence: CSATGEYEQYF.

This clonotype has at least ten counts. CDR3 DNA sequence: TGTGCCAGCAGCCTTACAGGTGCCCACACCGGGGAGCTGTTTTTT. Amino acids: CASSLTGAHTGELFF. The chain recombines TRBV9 with TRBJ2-2; the D gene is possibly TRBD1 (5 bases). The CDR3 sequence is 15 residues long. The V end was cut by 4 bases, the J end by 3 bases, with 13 bases between. Germline V gene sequence: CDR1 SGDLS, CDR2 YYNGEE.

This chain joins TRBV5-1 and TRBJ1-6; no definite D call. Germline-derived CDR1 and CDR2 are SGHRS and YFSETQ. Trimming shortened V by 0 bases and J by 9 bases, and 13 bases separated the two germline ends. The CDR3 covers 15 residues. CDR3 region: CASSLGQTGSSPLHF. The CDR3, as DNA: TGCGCCAGCAGCTTGGGGCAGACCGGGAGTTCACCCCTCCACTTT.

This clonotype was seen at least ten times. The chain employs TRBV29-1 and TRBJ2-3, with D perhaps matching TRBD1 or TRBD2 (5 bases each). Trimming took 5 bases from V and 0 from J, leaving 6 bases between them. Germline loops: CDR1 SQVTM, CDR2 ANQGSEA. CDR3 length: 12 residues. The CDR3 DNA follows: TGCAGCGTTAGGGACAGCACAGATACGCAGTATTTT. This encodes CSVRDSTDTQYF.

At least ten counts were recorded for this clonotype. This rearrangement joins TRBV11-2 to TRBJ2-3, with 12 bases identical to TRBD2. V shed 3 bases and J 0 bases; nucleotides not matched to a gene: 7. The CDR3 sequence is 18 residues long. The germline V gene encodes CDR1 SGHAT and CDR2 FQNNGV. This CDR3 is CASSFFTSGGTSTDTQYF. CDR3 nucleotides: TGTGCCAGCAGCTTCTTTACTAGCGGGGGGACTAGCACAGATACGCAGTATTTT.

The chain uses TRBV12-3 or TRBV12-4 and TRBJ1-3; D is unclear. The V gene lost 2 bases and the J gene lost 6 bases, with 14 bases spanning the gap. The CDR3 consists of 15 residues. The CDR3 spells CASSLMALGPNTIYF. Written as DNA, the CDR3 is TGTGCCAGCAGTTTAATGGCCCTAGGACCAAACACCATATATTTT.

The CDR3 here is CASSLGQASGYTF. CDR3 sequence (DNA): TGTGCCAGCAGCTTAGGACAGGCGAGTGGCTACACCTTC. V gene TRBV11-2 combines with J gene TRBJ1-2, with D possibly being TRBD1 (6 bases). Germline CDR1 is SGHAT and CDR2 is FQNNGV. The CDR3 extends over 13 amino acids. The V end lost 1 base, the J end lost 7 bases, and 10 bases lay between the germline ends. The variable domain in full, completed from reference TRBV11-2 and TRBJ1-2, reads EAGVAQSPRYKIIEKRQSVAFWCNPISGHATLYWYQQILGQGPKLLIQFQNNGVVDDSQLPKDRFSAERLKGVDSTLKIQPAKLEDSAVYLCASSLGQASGYTFGSGTRLTVV.

Many counts were recorded for this clonotype. The chain joins TRBV11-2 to TRBJ1-1; 8 bases line up with TRBD1. CDR1 is SGHAT and CDR2 is FQNNGV in the germline V gene. The CDR3 loop spans 16 amino acids. The V gene end was trimmed by 2 bases and the J gene end by 1 base; junction bases not matched to a gene: 6. The chain's CDR3 is CASSLSRGRGNTEAFF. The DNA for the CDR3 is TGTGCCAGCAGCTTAAGCAGGGGGCGAGGGAACACTGAAGCTTTCTTT. Full variable domain (rest looked up from reference TRBV11-2 and TRBJ1-1): EAGVAQSPRYKIIEKRQSVAFWCNPISGHATLYWYQQILGQGPKLLIQFQNNGVVDDSQLPKDRFSAERLKGVDSTLKIQPAKLEDSAVYLCASSLSRGRGNTEAFFGQGTRLTVV.

The chain carries TRBV19 and TRBJ2-2; TRBD2 agrees at 12 bases. CDR1 is LNHDA and CDR2 is SQIVND in the germline V gene (reference sequence). V dropped 5 bases and J dropped 5; count of bases not matched to a gene: 6. The CDR3 extends over 16 amino acids. The CDR3 bases are TGTGCCAGTAGTGTGACTAGCGGGAGTTGGACCGGGGAGCTGTTTTTT. As protein: CASSVTSGSWTGELFF.

Ten or more counts support this clonotype. This sequence joins TRBV29-1 and TRBJ2-7; the D gene is possibly TRBD1 (6 bases). V gave up 5 bases and J gave up 1 base, with 9 bases separating them. The CDR3 is 12 amino acids. Germline V gene sequence: CDR1 SQVTM, CDR2 ANQGSEA. The CDR3 bases are TGCAGCGTTACCAGGGGATCCTACGAGCAGTACTTC. Protein product: CSVTRGSYEQYF.

This rearrangement joins TRBV6-1 to TRBJ2-6, with D possibly TRBD2 on 6 matching bases. This CDR3 has 14 amino acids. Trimming removed 6 bases at V and 5 bases at J, with 11 bases between. The V gene's germline CDR1 is MNHNS and CDR2 SASEGT. CDR3 amino acids: CASSGSRRANVLTF. CDR3 nucleotide sequence: TGTGCCAGCAGCGGGAGCAGGAGGGCCAACGTCCTGACTTTC.

The chain has TRBV7-2 and TRBJ2-3; 11 bases are a match to TRBD1. J gave up 7 bases and V 4 bases, and 4 bases lay outside the gene matches. The V gene's germline CDR1 is SGHTA and CDR2 FQGNSA. The CDR3 length is 14 residues. In DNA form, the CDR3 reads TGTGCCAGCAGCTCAGGACAGGGGGCCCATACGCAGTATTTT. Translated: CASSSGQGAHTQYF.

CDR3 DNA sequence: TGTGCCAGCAGCTTCTGGAGAGGGACTAGGGGTTATAATACGCAGTATTTT. Amino acids: CASSFWRGTRGYNTQYF. The rearrangement links TRBV7-2 to TRBJ2-3; 8 bases map to TRBD2. The germline V gene has CDR1 SGHTA and CDR2 FQGNSA. The CDR3 sequence is 17 residues long. With 3 bases clipped from V and 7 bases from J, the junction kept 15 bases outside the gene matches.